These T cell receptor beta chains were read from a single sample in a study of tumor-infiltrating lymphocytes in oesophageal squamous cell carcinoma. TCRdb independently ran MiXCR on the PCR reads; one entry per CDR3 protein. The sample includes more than 10,000 distinct CDR3 sequences, less than 55% of them seen just once. Sequenced material: esophageal tumor tissue. The origin of the receptors is a female donor with esophageal squamous cell carcinoma. Each CDR3 is given with its conserved first and last residue. Each record gives: J gene, D gene, V gene, clone size, CDR3 DNA, CDR3 protein. The D gene is left open where the match is weak. Not every row has a clone size; where given, it reads once, few, many or a size class.

TRBJ2-2,TRBD2,TRBV9,few,TGTGCCAGCAGCGTAGGGGGGACTAGCGCCGGGGAGCTGTTTTTT,CASSVGGTSAGELFF
TRBJ1-1,TRBD1,TRBV11-2,many,TGTGCCAGCAGCGCCACGACAGGGTTGAACACTGAAGCTTTCTTT,CASSATTGLNTEAFF
TRBJ2-3,TRBD2,TRBV7-3,few,TGTGCCAGCAGCCAAGCGGGACTAGCGATTCGCTTCTCGTTGGTGGTAAGTCCCCACCGGCGGGAGTTCTTC,CASSQAGLAIRFSLVVSPHRREFF
TRBJ2-3,TRBD2,TRBV4-3,many,TGCGCCAGCAGCCATACCGGGACTAGCGGAGGGGGAAAGCAGTATTTT,CASSHTGTSGGGKQYF
TRBJ2-7,TRBD2,TRBV11-2,.,TGTGCCAGCAGCCCCGCCGGACTAGCGGGAGGTTACGAGCAGTACTTC,CASSPAGLAGGYEQYF
TRBJ2-5,TRBD2,TRBV6-1,.,TGTGCCAGCACTCTAGCGGGAGGGGAGACCCAGTACTTC,CASTLAGGETQYF
TRBJ2-3,.,TRBV11-2,.,TGTGCCAGCAGCCCGATATTCATTAGCTCAGATACGCAGTATTTT,CASSPIFISSDTQYF
TRBJ2-2,TRBD2,TRBV12-3/TRBV12-4,few,TGTGCCAGCAGGAGCGGGAGCTTAGGGGAGCTGTTTTTT,CASRSGSLGELFF
TRBJ2-1,TRBD2,TRBV18,many,TGTGCCAGCTCACCACTCCCCAGCGGGAGCAATGAGCAGTTCTTC,CASSPLPSGSNEQFF
TRBJ1-1,.,TRBV28,.,TGTGCCAGCAGTTTAATCCAGCCAAACACTGAAGCTTTCTTT,CASSLIQPNTEAFF